This T cell receptor (beta chain) emerged from a study of cytomegalovirus exposure and HLA in healthy donors. Study as a whole: A later analysis reported the 120 or so validation repertoires used the same platform as the 550 to 700 first-cohort repertoires.

Germline V gives CDR1 SGHRS, CDR2 YFSETQ. The CDR3 length is 16 residues. Deletions cut 4 bases from V and 7 bases from J, with 18 bases between. TCRdb keeps only in-frame clones here, not all; method: immunoSEQ multiplex PCR. The sample carries 70,000 to 80,000 clones, roughly 95% recorded once. Comment on this clone: The antigen is not known.

Broader study findings: Specificity of a few CMV-associated chains for CMV antigens was verified in vitro. High sensitivity and specificity were reportedly achieved when the classifier diagnosed cytomegalovirus status. Among TCR sequences, most were rare, though some public TCRs appeared in many donors.

This chain connects TRBV5-1 to TRBJ1-6; no clear D gene. The material sequenced was PBMCs. The sequence was obtained from a woman younger than 30 in good health and CMV-seropositive. The CDR3 bases are TGCGCCAGCAGCCCCGAAGGTGCAGGATCAAATTCACCCCTCCACTTT. Translating gives CASSPEGAGSNSPLHF.